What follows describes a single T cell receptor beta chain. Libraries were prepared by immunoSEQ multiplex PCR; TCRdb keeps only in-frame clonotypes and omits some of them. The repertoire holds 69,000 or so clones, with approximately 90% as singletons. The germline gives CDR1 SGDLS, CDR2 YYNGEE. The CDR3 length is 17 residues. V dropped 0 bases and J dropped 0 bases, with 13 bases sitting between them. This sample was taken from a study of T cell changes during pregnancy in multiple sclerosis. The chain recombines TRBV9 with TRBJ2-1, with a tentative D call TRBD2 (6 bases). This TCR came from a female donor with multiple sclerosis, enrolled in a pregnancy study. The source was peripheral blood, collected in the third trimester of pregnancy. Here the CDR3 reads CASSVEGLPSSYNEQFF. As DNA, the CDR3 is TGTGCCAGCAGCGTAGAGGGACTTCCTAGCTCCTACAATGAGCAGTTCTTC.